This T cell receptor beta chain was identified during a study of graft-versus-host responses after intestinal transplantation. The trim removed 0 bases at V and 3 bases at J, leaving 3 bases unmatched. Germline V gene data show CDR1 as SGHRS and CDR2 as YFSETQ. The CDR3 length is 17 residues. Broader study findings: Present in recipient marrow, GvH clones included some that appeared first in ileum or blood.

TCRdb's copy holds only in-frame clones and misses some; the assay was immunoSEQ multiplex PCR. The sample lists about 14,000 clones; roughly 29% were seen once. Specimen: alloreactive CD4+ T cells from a mixed lymphocyte reaction culture, collected before intestinal transplant. Subset specified: CFSE-low proliferating T cells sorted from roughly six-day pre-transplant mixed lymphocyte reaction (GvH or HvG direction). The sequence was obtained from a human patient who received an intestinal transplant. V gene TRBV5-1 combines with J gene TRBJ2-3; 14 bases line up with TRBD2. The CDR3 bases are TGCGCCAGCAGCTTGGGACTAGCGGGAGGGACAACAGATACGCAGTATTTT. This translates into CASSLGLAGGTTDTQYF.